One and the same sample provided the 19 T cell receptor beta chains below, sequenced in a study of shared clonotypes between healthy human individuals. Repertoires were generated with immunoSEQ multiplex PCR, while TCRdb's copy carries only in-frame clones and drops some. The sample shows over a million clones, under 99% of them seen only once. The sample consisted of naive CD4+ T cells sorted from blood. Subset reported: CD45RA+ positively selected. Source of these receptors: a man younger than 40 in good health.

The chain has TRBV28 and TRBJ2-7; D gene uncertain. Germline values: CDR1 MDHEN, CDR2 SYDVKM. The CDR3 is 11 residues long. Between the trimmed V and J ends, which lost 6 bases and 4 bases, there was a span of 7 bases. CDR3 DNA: TGTGCCAGCAGGACCCGGTACGAGCAGTACTTC. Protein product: CASRTRYEQYF.

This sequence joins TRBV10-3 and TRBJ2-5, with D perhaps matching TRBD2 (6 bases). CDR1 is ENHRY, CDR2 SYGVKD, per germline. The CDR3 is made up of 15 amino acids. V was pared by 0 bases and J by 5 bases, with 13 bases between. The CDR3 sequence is CAISESVGGWETQYF. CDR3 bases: TGTGCCATCAGTGAGTCTGTCGGGGGATGGGAGACCCAGTACTTC.

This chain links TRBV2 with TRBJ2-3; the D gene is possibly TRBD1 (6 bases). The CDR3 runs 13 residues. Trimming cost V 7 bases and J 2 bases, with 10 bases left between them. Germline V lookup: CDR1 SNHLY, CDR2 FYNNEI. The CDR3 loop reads CASTTGATDTQYF. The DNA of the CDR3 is TGTGCCAGCACGACAGGAGCCACAGATACGCAGTATTTT.

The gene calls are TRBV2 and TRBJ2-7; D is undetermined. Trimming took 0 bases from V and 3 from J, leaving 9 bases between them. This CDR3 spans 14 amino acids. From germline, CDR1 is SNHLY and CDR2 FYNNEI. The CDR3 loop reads CASSEAFSFYEQYF. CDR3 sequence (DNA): TGTGCCAGCAGTGAAGCTTTCAGTTTCTACGAGCAGTACTTC.

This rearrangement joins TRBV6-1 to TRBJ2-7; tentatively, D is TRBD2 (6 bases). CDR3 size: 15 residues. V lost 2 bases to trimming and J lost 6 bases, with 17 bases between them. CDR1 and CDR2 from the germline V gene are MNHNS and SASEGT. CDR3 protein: CASSELDAVAVEQYF. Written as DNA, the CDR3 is TGTGCCAGCAGTGAACTCGACGCGGTAGCGGTCGAGCAGTACTTC.

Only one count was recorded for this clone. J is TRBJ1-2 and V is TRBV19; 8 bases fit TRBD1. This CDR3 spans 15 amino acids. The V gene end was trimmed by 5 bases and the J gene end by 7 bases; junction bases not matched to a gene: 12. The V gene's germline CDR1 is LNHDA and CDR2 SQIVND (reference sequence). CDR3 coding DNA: TGTGCCAGTAGTCCCCAGACAGGGGCCCTTTTTGGCTACACCTTC. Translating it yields CASSPQTGALFGYTF.

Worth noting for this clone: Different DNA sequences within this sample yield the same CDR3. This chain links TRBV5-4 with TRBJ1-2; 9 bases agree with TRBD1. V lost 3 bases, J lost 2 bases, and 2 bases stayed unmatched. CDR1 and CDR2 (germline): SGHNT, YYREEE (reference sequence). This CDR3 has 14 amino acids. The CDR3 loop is CASSWTGANYGYTF. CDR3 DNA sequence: TGTGCCAGCAGCTGGACAGGGGCCAACTATGGCTACACCTTC.

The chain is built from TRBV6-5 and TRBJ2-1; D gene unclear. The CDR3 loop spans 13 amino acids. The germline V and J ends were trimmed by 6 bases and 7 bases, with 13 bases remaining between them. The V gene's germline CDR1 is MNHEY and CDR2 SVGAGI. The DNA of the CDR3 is TGTGCCAGCAGGGAATTAGTTTTTAATGAGCAGTTCTTC. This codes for CASRELVFNEQFF.

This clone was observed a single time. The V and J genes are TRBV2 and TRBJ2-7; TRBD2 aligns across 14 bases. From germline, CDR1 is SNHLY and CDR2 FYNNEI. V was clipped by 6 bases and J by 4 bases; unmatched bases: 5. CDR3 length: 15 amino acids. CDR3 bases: TGTGCCAGCAGGGCCGGGACTAGCGGGAGTTACGAGCAGTACTTC. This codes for CASRAGTSGSYEQYF.

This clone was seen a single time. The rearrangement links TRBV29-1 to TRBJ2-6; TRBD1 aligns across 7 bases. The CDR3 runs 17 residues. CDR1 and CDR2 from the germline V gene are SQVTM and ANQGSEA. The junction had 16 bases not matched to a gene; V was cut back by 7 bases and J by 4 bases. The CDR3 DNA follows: TGCAGCGCAGGAGACAGGGTTCCGGGTTTCGGGGCCAACGTCCTGACTTTC. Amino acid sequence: CSAGDRVPGFGANVLTF. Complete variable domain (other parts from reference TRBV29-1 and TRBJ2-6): SAVISQKPSRDICQRGTSLTIQCQVDSQVTMMFWYRQQPGQSLTLIATANQGSEATYESGFVIDKFPISRPNLTFSTLTVSNMSPEDSSIYLCSAGDRVPGFGANVLTFGAGSRLTVL.

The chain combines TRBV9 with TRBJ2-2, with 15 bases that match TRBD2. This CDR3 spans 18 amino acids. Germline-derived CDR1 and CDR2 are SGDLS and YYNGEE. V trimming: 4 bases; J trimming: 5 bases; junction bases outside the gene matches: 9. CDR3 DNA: TGTGCCAGCAGCTTAGGACTAGCGGGAGGGCTAAGGACCGGGGAGCTGTTTTTT. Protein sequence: CASSLGLAGGLRTGELFF.

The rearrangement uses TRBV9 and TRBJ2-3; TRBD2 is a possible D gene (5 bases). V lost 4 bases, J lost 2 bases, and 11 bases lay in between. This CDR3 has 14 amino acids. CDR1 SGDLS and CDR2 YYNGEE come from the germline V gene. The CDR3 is CASSLRDDTDTQYF. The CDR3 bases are TGTGCCAGCAGCCTCCGGGATGACACAGATACGCAGTATTTT.

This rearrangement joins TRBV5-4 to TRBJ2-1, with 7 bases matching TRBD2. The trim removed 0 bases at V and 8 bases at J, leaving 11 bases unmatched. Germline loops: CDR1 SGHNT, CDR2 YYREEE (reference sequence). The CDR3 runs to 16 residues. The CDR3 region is CASSLGLAAATDEQFF. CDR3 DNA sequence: TGTGCCAGCAGCTTGGGTCTAGCGGCCGCGACGGATGAGCAGTTCTTC. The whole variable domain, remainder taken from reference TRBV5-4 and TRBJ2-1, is ETGVTQSPTHLIKTRGQQVTLRCSSQSGHNTVSWYQQALGQGPQFIFQYYREEENGRGNFPPRFSGLQFPNYSSELNVNALELDDSALYLCASSLGLAAATDEQFFGPGTRLTVL.

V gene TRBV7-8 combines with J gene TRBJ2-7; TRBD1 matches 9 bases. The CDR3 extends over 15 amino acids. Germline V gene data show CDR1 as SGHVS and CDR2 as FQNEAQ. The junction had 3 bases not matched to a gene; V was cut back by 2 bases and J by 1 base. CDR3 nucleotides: TGTGCCAGCAGCTTAACAGGGGGCTCTTCCTACGAGCAGTACTTC. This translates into CASSLTGGSSYEQYF.

CDR3 in amino acids: CAIQGGGTGANVLTF. CDR3 nucleotides: TGTGCCATCCAAGGGGGGGGCACTGGGGCCAACGTCCTGACTTTC. The chain combines TRBV10-3 with TRBJ2-6, with D perhaps TRBD2 (7 bases). Germline CDR1 ENHRY, CDR2 SYGVKD. V was trimmed by 8 bases and J by 2 bases, leaving 13 bases between them. The CDR3 is 15 residues long.

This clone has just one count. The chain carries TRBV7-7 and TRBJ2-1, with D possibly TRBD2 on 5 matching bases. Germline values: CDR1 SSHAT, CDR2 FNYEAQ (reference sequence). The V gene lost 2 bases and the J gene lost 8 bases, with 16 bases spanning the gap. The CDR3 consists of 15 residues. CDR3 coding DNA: TGTGCCAGCAGCTTACAGCGGAGCCCCCCCTATGAGCAGTTCTTC. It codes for CASSLQRSPPYEQFF.

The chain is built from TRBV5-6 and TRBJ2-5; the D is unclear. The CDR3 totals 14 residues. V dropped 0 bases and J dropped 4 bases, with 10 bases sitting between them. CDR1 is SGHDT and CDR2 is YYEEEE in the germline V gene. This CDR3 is CASSLVPHSETQYF. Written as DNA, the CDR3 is TGTGCCAGCAGCTTGGTACCTCATTCAGAGACCCAGTACTTC.

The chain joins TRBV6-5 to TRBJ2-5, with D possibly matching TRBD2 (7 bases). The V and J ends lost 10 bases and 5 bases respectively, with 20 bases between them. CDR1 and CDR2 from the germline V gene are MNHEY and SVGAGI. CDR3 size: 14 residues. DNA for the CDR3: TGTGCCACTCAGGGGAGGGGAGGAGGGGAGACCCAGTACTTC. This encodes CATQGRGGGETQYF.

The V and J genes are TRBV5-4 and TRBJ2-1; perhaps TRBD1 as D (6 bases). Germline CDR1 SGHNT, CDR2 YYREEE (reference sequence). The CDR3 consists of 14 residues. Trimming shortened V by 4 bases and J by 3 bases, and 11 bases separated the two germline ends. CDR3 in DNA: TGTGCCAGCAGCCGGGACACCGGCTACAATGAGCAGTTCTTC. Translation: CASSRDTGYNEQFF.